The 25 T cell receptor beta chains given below trace back to one sample, sequenced in a study of blood T cell repertoires in COVID-19. Assay used: immunoSEQ multiplex PCR; TCRdb lists only in-frame clones, some missing. The table lists about 170,000 clones, around 86% of them singletons. The specimen sequenced was peripheral blood. All receptors come from an elderly woman with COVID-19, enrolled during active disease.

This sequence joins TRBV7-3 and TRBJ2-6; D perhaps matches TRBD1 (6 bases). Germline CDR1 reads SGHTA; CDR2 reads FQGTGA. CDR3 length equals 16 residues. With 3 bases removed from V and 0 bases from J, the gap between germline ends came to 9 bases. Written as DNA, the CDR3 is TGTGCCAGCAGCTTGGACAGACCCTCTGGGGCCAACGTCCTGACTTTC. It translates to CASSLDRPSGANVLTF.

This clone was counted between two and nine times. The V call is TRBV2, the J call TRBJ1-2; D is unresolved. The CDR3 length is 13 residues. Trimming stripped 1 base from V and 6 bases from J, with 9 bases between. Germline CDR1 and CDR2: SNHLY and FYNNEI. CDR3 loop: CASSEGPGNGYTF. The CDR3 DNA reads TGTGCCAGCAGTGAAGGGCCGGGAAATGGCTACACCTTC.

V gene TRBV11-2 combines with J gene TRBJ2-1; 11 nucleotides match TRBD1. The CDR3 totals 17 residues. With 3 bases clipped from V and 7 bases from J, the junction kept 11 bases outside the gene matches. Germline lookup yields CDR1 SGHAT and CDR2 FQNNGV. DNA of the CDR3: TGTGCCAGCAGCTTTAGGTTAGGACAGGGGGCGCGAAATGAGCAGTTCTTC. Protein product: CASSFRLGQGARNEQFF.

The rearrangement joins TRBV11-1 to TRBJ2-2, with a tentative D call TRBD2 (5 bases). With 6 bases removed from V and 0 bases from J, the gap between germline ends came to 11 bases. Looked up from germline, CDR1 is SGHAT and CDR2 is FQDESV (reference sequence). This CDR3 contains 15 residues. The CDR3 DNA reads TGTGCCAGCAGTTGGAGGCATTCGAACACCGGGGAGCTGTTTTTT. Translating gives CASSWRHSNTGELFF.

CDR3 loop: CASSLTLGLLVNEQFF. The CDR3 DNA reads as TGTGCCAGCAGCTTAACCTTGGGACTCCTAGTTAATGAGCAGTTCTTC. J is TRBJ2-1 and V is TRBV11-2; a possible D gene is TRBD2 (6 bases). Trimming removed 2 bases at V and 7 bases at J, with 18 bases between. The CDR3 has 16 residues. Per the germline V gene, CDR1 is SGHAT and CDR2 is FQNNGV. The whole variable domain, filled in from reference TRBV11-2 and TRBJ2-1, reads EAGVAQSPRYKIIEKRQSVAFWCNPISGHATLYWYQQILGQGPKLLIQFQNNGVVDDSQLPKDRFSAERLKGVDSTLKIQPAKLEDSAVYLCASSLTLGLLVNEQFFGPGTRLTVL.

The rearrangement joins TRBV19 to TRBJ1-1, with a tentative D call TRBD1 (6 bases). This CDR3 comprises 13 residues. V lost 6 bases, J lost 6 bases, and 14 bases lay in between. Germline-derived CDR1 and CDR2 are LNHDA and SQIVND (reference sequence). This CDR3 reads CASRAQGLAEAFF. The CDR3 DNA reads TGTGCCAGTAGGGCGCAGGGGCTGGCTGAAGCTTTCTTT.

This sequence joins TRBV6-5 and TRBJ2-1; tentatively, D is TRBD2 (5 bases). Deletions cut 7 bases from V and 1 base from J, with 8 bases between. CDR3 length: 13 amino acids. The germline V gene encodes CDR1 MNHEY and CDR2 SVGAGI. The CDR3, as DNA: TGTGCCAGCATGGGCGGGTCCTACAATGAGCAGTTCTTC. Amino acids: CASMGGSYNEQFF.

The J gene is TRBJ2-3, the V gene TRBV6-5; 9 bases agree with TRBD2. The V gene end was trimmed by 9 bases and the J gene end by 3 bases; junction bases not matched to a gene: 10. Germline CDR1 MNHEY, CDR2 SVGAGI. This CDR3 spans 15 amino acids. The CDR3 reads CASSQRGALTDTQYF. CDR3 in DNA: TGTGCCAGTTCTCAGCGGGGGGCATTGACAGATACGCAGTATTTT.

V usage is TRBV11-2 and J usage is TRBJ1-2; D is uncertain. The CDR3 has 14 residues. Germline CDR1 SGHAT, CDR2 FQNNGV. The ends were cut back, 5 bases at V and 2 bases at J, with 12 bases in the middle. The DNA of the CDR3 is TGTGCCAGCAGCCCCGGAGGAGGGAACTATGGCTACACCTTC. Its translation: CASSPGGGNYGYTF.

The J gene is TRBJ2-5, the V gene TRBV11-1, with D possibly matching TRBD2 (5 bases). Between the trimmed V and J ends, which lost 3 bases and 3 bases, there was a span of 8 bases. CDR3 length: 13 amino acids. Looked up from germline, CDR1 is SGHAT and CDR2 is FQDESV (reference sequence). The CDR3 sequence: CASSFGLEETQYF. The CDR3 DNA reads as TGTGCCAGCAGCTTCGGACTTGAAGAGACCCAGTACTTC.

The chain recombines TRBV5-8 with TRBJ1-1; D is possibly TRBD1 (5 bases). The V end lost 6 bases, the J end lost 5 bases, and 11 bases lay between the germline ends. Germline values: CDR1 SGHTS, CDR2 YDEGEE. This CDR3 spans 12 amino acids. This CDR3 reads CASNKGWTEAFF. DNA of the CDR3: TGTGCCAGCAACAAGGGGTGGACTGAAGCTTTCTTT.

In its sample, this clone was seen once. The J gene is TRBJ2-7, the V gene TRBV9; D might be TRBD1 (5 bases). There are 12 residues in the CDR3. Trimming cost V 4 bases and J 7 bases, with 12 bases left between them. Germline loops: CDR1 SGDLS, CDR2 YYNGEE. The CDR3 spells CASSPSKGEQYF. The CDR3 DNA sequence: TGTGCCAGCAGCCCCTCCAAGGGGGAGCAGTACTTC.

The chain recombines TRBV11-2 with TRBJ2-2, with 8 positions matching TRBD2. Germline V gene lookup returns CDR1 SGHAT and CDR2 FQNNGV. The CDR3 sequence is 16 residues long. Unmatched junction bases numbered 8, after V lost 2 bases and J lost 6 bases. The CDR3 sequence is CASSLWTGRVAGELFF. The CDR3 coding sequence is TGTGCCAGCAGCTTATGGACCGGGAGGGTAGCCGGGGAGCTGTTTTTT.

This clone appeared a single time. The rearrangement uses TRBV28 and TRBJ1-2; tentative D call: TRBD1 (6 bases). The length of the CDR3 is 12 residues. Germline values: CDR1 MDHEN, CDR2 SYDVKM. V lost 10 bases to trimming and J lost 9 bases, with 18 bases between them. As DNA, the CDR3 is TGTGCCACTTCCGGGACACTAGAGAGCTACACCTTC. Translating it yields CATSGTLESYTF.

This chain joins TRBV12-3 or TRBV12-4 and TRBJ1-2, with D uncertain. This CDR3 has 12 amino acids. Between the trimmed V and J ends, which lost 6 bases and 8 bases, there was a span of 13 bases. This CDR3 reads CASSRSREGYTF. In DNA, the CDR3 is TGTGCCAGCAGCCGGTCCCGGGAGGGCTACACCTTC.

This clone showed up just once. The chain is built from TRBV18 and TRBJ2-2; the match to TRBD1 covers 9 bases. The germline V gene has CDR1 KGHSH and CDR2 LQKENI. V gave up 6 bases and J gave up 3 bases; unmatched junction bases: 5. The CDR3 totals 15 residues. CDR3 residues: CASSAGQGYTGELFF. CDR3 nucleotides: TGTGCCAGCTCTGCGGGACAGGGCTACACCGGGGAGCTGTTTTTT.

The rearrangement uses TRBV7-9 and TRBJ2-7, with 7 bases aligning to TRBD1. With V trimmed by 5 bases and J by 2 bases, 6 bases remained unmatched. The germline gives CDR1 SEHNR, CDR2 FQNEAQ (reference sequence). CDR3 length equals 14 residues. This CDR3 is CASSATGRPYEQYF. For the CDR3, the DNA is TGTGCCAGCAGCGCGACAGGGCGGCCCTACGAGCAGTACTTC.

The V and J genes are TRBV5-6 and TRBJ2-5, with TRBD2 matching over 10 bases. The CDR3 has 16 residues. Germline CDR1 reads SGHDT; CDR2 reads YYEEEE. V shed 5 bases and J 2 bases; nucleotides not matched to a gene: 9. The CDR3 reads CASSSSTSGFQETQYF. The CDR3 region has the DNA TGTGCCAGCAGTTCCTCGACTAGCGGGTTTCAAGAGACCCAGTACTTC.

J is TRBJ2-7 and V is TRBV20-1, with D possibly TRBD1 on 5 matching bases. Germline V CDR1 and CDR2: DFQATT, SNEGSKA (reference sequence). The CDR3 consists of 11 residues. The ends were cut back, 2 bases at V and 7 bases at J, with 9 bases in the middle. DNA for the CDR3: TGCAGTGCTAGACAAGGGGAAGAGCAGTACTTC. Amino acid sequence: CSARQGEEQYF.

This chain links TRBV27 with TRBJ1-2; 7 bases line up with TRBD1. Germline V CDR1 and CDR2: MNHEY, SMNVEV (reference sequence). The length of the CDR3 is 15 residues. The V gene end was trimmed by 5 bases and the J gene end by 0 bases; junction bases not matched to a gene: 6. The CDR3 DNA reads as TGTGCCAGCAGTCCCGGACAGGACGCTAACTATGGCTACACCTTC. Encoded protein: CASSPGQDANYGYTF.

This sequence joins TRBV10-1 and TRBJ2-3, with D possibly TRBD2 on 7 matching bases. This CDR3 comprises 15 residues. The germline gives CDR1 WNHNN, CDR2 SYGVQD (reference sequence). V gave up 6 bases and J gave up 4 bases, with 17 bases separating them. For the CDR3, the DNA is TGCGCCAGCAGGCGCAGGGGAGGGGAGGCAGATACGCAGTATTTT. It is translated as CASRRRGGEADTQYF.

The chain carries TRBV11-2 and TRBJ2-5; 11 bases are a match to TRBD2. This CDR3 is 17 amino acids long. The trim removed 0 bases at V and 5 bases at J, leaving 8 bases unmatched. CDR1 and CDR2 (germline): SGHAT, FQNNGV. The CDR3 loop is CASSLDLRLAGGETQYF. CDR3 nucleotide sequence: TGTGCCAGCAGCTTAGATTTGCGTCTAGCGGGAGGTGAGACCCAGTACTTC.

The V call is TRBV6-5, the J call TRBJ2-7; 10 bases line up with TRBD2. The CDR3 contains 13 residues. Unmatched junction bases numbered 0, after V lost 4 bases and J lost 3 bases. Germline values: CDR1 MNHEY, CDR2 SVGAGI. CDR3 in amino acids: CASSSSGGYEQYF. In nucleotides, the CDR3 is TGTGCCAGCAGTTCTAGCGGGGGCTACGAGCAGTACTTC.

The chain couples TRBV7-3 to TRBJ2-1; 7 bases map to TRBD2. The germline gives CDR1 SGHTA, CDR2 FQGTGA. J gave up 6 bases and V 2 bases, and 4 bases lay outside the gene matches. This CDR3 contains 14 residues. CDR3 residues: CASSLGGGSNEQFF. In DNA, the CDR3 is TGTGCCAGCAGCTTAGGCGGCGGGAGCAATGAGCAGTTCTTC.

This clone occurred a few times. V is TRBV18 and J is TRBJ1-3, with 8 nucleotides matching TRBD1. Trimming removed 6 bases from V and 0 bases from J; junction bases left unmatched: 7. The CDR3 is 16 residues long. The germline gives CDR1 KGHSH, CDR2 LQKENI. The DNA for the CDR3 is TGTGCCAGCTCTTACGGACAGGGCCGCTCTGGAAACACCATATATTTT. It is translated as CASSYGQGRSGNTIYF. The variable domain in full, completed from reference TRBV18 and TRBJ1-3, reads NAGVMQNPRHLVRRRGQEARLRCSPMKGHSHVYWYRQLPEEGLKFMVYLQKENIIDESGMPKERFSAEFPKEGPSILRIQQVVRGDSAAYFCASSYGQGRSGNTIYFGEGSWLTVV.